Listed below are T cell receptor beta chains from one sample, sequenced in a study of T-cell reconstitution after alpha-beta-depleted transplantation in children. TCRdb fed the PCR reads into MiXCR, producing one record per CDR3 protein. The repertoire holds about 400,000 distinct CDR3 sequences, with about a fifth as singletons. The starting material was PBMCs from the stem cell graft donor, obtained from the stem cell graft. The receptors shown here come from a human donor who donated a stem cell graft to a child with acute myeloid leukemia. Each CDR3 is given with its conserved first and last residue. A D gene is named only where the DNA matches it firmly. Rows give clone size only sometimes, using once, few, many, or a class for an expanded clone.

many	TRBV29-1	.	TRBJ2-3	CSVEGSKGHLRGDTQYF	TGCAGCGTTGAGGGGTCTAAGGGACACCTACGAGGAGATACGCAGTATTTT
.	TRBV7-6	.	TRBJ2-3	CASSSRGIAQYF	TGTGCCAGCAGCTCAAGAGGCATTGCGCAGTATTTT
few	TRBV9	.	TRBJ1-5	CASSVDGATNQPQHF	TGTGCCAGCAGCGTAGACGGGGCGACCAATCAGCCCCAGCATTTT
many	TRBV29-1	.	TRBJ2-1	CSVESGERRSEQFF	TGCAGCGTTGAATCGGGGGAGCGCCGATCTGAGCAGTTCTTC
.	TRBV28	.	TRBJ1-2	CASSLGSSNYGYTF	TGTGCCAGCAGTTTAGGCAGTTCAAACTATGGCTACACCTTC
.	TRBV9	TRBD1	TRBJ1-3	CASSVSGQVSGNTIYF	TGTGCCAGCAGCGTATCAGGACAGGTCTCTGGAAACACCATATATTTT
many	TRBV7-9	.	TRBJ2-1	CASIPLKGGSYNEQFF	TGTGCCAGCATCCCTCTCAAAGGGGGCTCCTACAATGAGCAGTTCTTC
few	TRBV12-3/TRBV12-4	.	TRBJ2-1	CASTSSWDEQFF	TGTGCCAGCACCTCAAGTTGGGATGAGCAGTTCTTC
many	TRBV5-1	.	TRBJ2-1	CASSLATSSYNEQFF	TGCGCCAGCAGCTTGGCGACTAGCTCCTACAATGAGCAGTTCTTC
.	TRBV4-2	.	TRBJ2-5	CASSQGGTFQETQYF	TGTGCCAGCAGCCAAGGCGGGACTTTTCAAGAGACCCAGTACTTC
few	TRBV3-1	.	TRBJ1-1	CASSPKIVGRTEAFF	TGTGCCAGCAGCCCTAAAATAGTGGGACGGACTGAAGCTTTCTTT
many	TRBV7-2	.	TRBJ2-7	CASSLSADRGGEQYF	TGTGCCAGCAGCTTATCGGCCGACAGGGGAGGGGAGCAGTACTTC
.	TRBV5-6	.	TRBJ2-7	CASSLGSTLSYEQYF	TGTGCCAGCAGCTTGGGGAGCACACTCTCCTACGAGCAGTACTTC
few	TRBV12-3/TRBV12-4	.	TRBJ2-1	CASTPSTAEQFF	TGTGCCAGCACCCCAAGTACCGCTGAGCAGTTCTTC
once	TRBV5-1	.	TRBJ1-5	CASSLGPAGNQPQHF	TGCGCCAGCAGCCTAGGGCCCGCGGGCAATCAGCCCCAGCATTTT
many	TRBV5-5	.	TRBJ2-2	CASSPRDTNTGELFF	TGTGCCAGCAGCCCTCGGGACACGAACACCGGGGAGCTGTTTTTT
.	TRBV5-5	.	TRBJ2-5	CASIQGEGQETQYF	TGTGCCAGCATACAGGGTGAGGGCCAAGAGACCCAGTACTTC
many	TRBV12-3/TRBV12-4	TRBD2	TRBJ2-1	CASTKAGGSYNEQFF	TGTGCCAGCACCAAAGCGGGAGGCTCCTACAATGAGCAGTTCTTC
many	TRBV12-3/TRBV12-4	.	TRBJ2-1	CASSGTHNEQFF	TGTGCCAGCAGTGGGACTCACAATGAGCAGTTCTTC
.	TRBV29-1	TRBD1	TRBJ2-2	CSAEQGARVGELFF	TGCAGCGCGGAACAGGGGGCAAGAGTGGGGGAGCTGTTTTTT
many	TRBV12-3/TRBV12-4	.	TRBJ2-3	CASTPAGPTSTDTQYF	TGTGCCAGCACCCCTGCGGGACCAACTAGCACAGATACGCAGTATTTT
few	TRBV12-3/TRBV12-4	.	TRBJ2-5	CASSQPRVETQYF	TGTGCCAGCAGTCAGCCCCGTGTAGAGACCCAGTACTTC
once	TRBV4-1	.	TRBJ1-1	CASSPLDRPNTEAFF	TGCGCCAGCAGCCCTTTAGACAGACCGAACACTGAAGCTTTCTTT
.	TRBV7-2	.	TRBJ2-1	CASSFSPESDEQFF	TGTGCCAGCAGCTTTTCGCCGGAATCCGATGAGCAGTTCTTC